The TCR beta chain under discussion was sequenced for a study of blood T cell repertoires in COVID-19. On the study more broadly: In each case, the material was cDNA or gDNA derived from T cells, B-cell-depleted T cells, or PBMCs.

Germline CDR1 is SGHNT and CDR2 is YYREEE (reference sequence). The CDR3 runs to 15 residues. Trimming removed 3 bases from V and 6 bases from J; junction bases left unmatched: 7. Sequencing used immunoSEQ multiplex PCR; TCRdb keeps in-frame clones, though not all of them. Found here are around 21,000 clones, roughly 84% of them singletons; the top ten hold 3% to 4%. What was sequenced was peripheral blood. The chain has TRBV5-4 and TRBJ1-2, with TRBD1 identical over 11 bases. The TCR was taken from a man aged 35-49 years with acute or convalescent COVID-19. This CDR3 is CASSYQGQGVNGYTF. The CDR3 region has the DNA TGTGCCAGCAGCTACCAGGGACAGGGGGTTAATGGCTACACCTTC.